The source of this T cell receptor beta chain is a study of blood T cell repertoires in COVID-19. Background on the study: The samples span acute and convalescent COVID-19 from the United States, Italy and Spain. Sample material is recorded as cDNA or gDNA derived from T cells, B-cell-depleted T cells, or PBMCs.

Per the authors' pipeline: Amplification from reference gene primers served as the basis for estimated nucleated cell counts. Measured with immunoSEQ multiplex PCR; TCRdb has only the in-frame clones, and not every one. For V, J and clone size, that table is used; D and trimming come from the DNA. Of about 230,000 clones in the sample, less than 90% were seen once. V lost 7 bases, J lost 1 base, and 6 bases stayed unmatched. Germline CDR1 is MDHEN and CDR2 is SYDVKM. The CDR3 has 16 residues. The chain joins TRBV28 to TRBJ1-3; 11 bases are a match to TRBD1. Sequencing was carried out using peripheral blood. This TCR derives from a woman between 70 and 85 years old with active or convalescent COVID-19. CDR3 coding DNA: TGTGCCAGCAACCCCGGGACAGGGGGTTCTGGAAACACCATATATTTT. The encoded protein is CASNPGTGGSGNTIYF.